This TCR beta chain was retrieved from a study of CD8 T cells in ankylosing spondylitis. Trimming shortened V by 3 bases and J by 4 bases, and 16 bases separated the two germline ends. The CDR3 loop spans 15 amino acids. CDR1 DFQATT and CDR2 SNEGSKA come from the germline V gene (reference sequence). MiXCR was run by TCRdb on the 5' RACE reads, yielding one entry per CDR3 protein. The sample lists about 240,000 distinct CDR3 sequences, 20% to 30% seen once, with approximately 0.61% in the top ten. The gene calls are TRBV20-1 and TRBJ2-1; D could derive from TRBD1 or TRBD2 (6 bases each). The receptor's source is a male donor with ankylosing spondylitis or in good health (not recorded which). The material sequenced was blood, either unsorted or a sorted T cell fraction (not recorded which). The CDR3 spells CSASSRGERYNEQFF. The CDR3 nucleotides read TGCAGTGCTAGCTCGAGGGGGGAGAGGTACAATGAGCAGTTCTTC.